Shown below are 24 T cell receptor beta chains from a single sample sequenced in a study of T-cell reconstitution after alpha-beta-depleted transplantation in children listed by TCRdb under 2016. Library method: PCR. Sequencing used an Illumina HiSeq 2500. Molecular barcoding was employed in the preparation of TCR libraries, with unique molecular identifiers being used to normalize TCRbeta repertoire quantification. Through fastp at Q25 and MiXCR, TCRdb rebuilt clones from the public reads, retaining in-frame beta chains. Merged by CDR3 protein, the rows form single entries marked with the most common genes and DNA. The sample table shows approximately 980,000 distinct CDR3 sequences, and roughly 31% are seen once. The ten largest clones represent about 28% of the sample. This specimen's treatment or condition label, per the study, means: allogeneic hematopoietic cell transplantation with graft depleted of TCRalphabeta T cells and CD19 B cells.

Material: PBMCs, mostly from graft donor cells, obtained 360 days after TCRalphabeta/CD19-depleted stem cell transplant. The receptors were sampled from a boy younger than two who had a stem cell transplant for SCID, so the T cells may come from the graft donor.

This clonotype showed up many times. The chain recombines TRBV7-6 with TRBJ1-5, with D perhaps TRBD1 (5 bases). The CDR3 sequence is 13 residues long. Trimming pared 0 bases from V and 7 bases from J, leaving 7 bases between. Per the germline V gene, CDR1 is SGHVS and CDR2 is FNYEAQ. CDR3 coding DNA: TGTGCCAGCAGCTTAGCGAGGGGACAGCCCCAGCATTTT. Translated: CASSLARGQPQHF.

In DNA form, the CDR3 reads TGTGCCAGCACTCCAGGCCTAGCGGGGTGGGACAATGAGCAGTTCTTC. As protein: CASTPGLAGWDNEQFF. V gene TRBV12-3 or TRBV12-4 combines with J gene TRBJ2-1; 9 nucleotides match TRBD2. CDR3 length: 16 amino acids. After removal of 7 bases from V and 5 bases from J, the junction contained 12 bases not matched to a gene.

J is TRBJ2-7 and V is TRBV5-1, with D tentatively TRBD1 or TRBD2 (5 bases each). The CDR3 is 15 residues long. V was cut by 2 bases and J by 2 bases, with 14 bases left in between. Germline V gene sequence: CDR1 SGHRS, CDR2 YFSETQ. CDR3 DNA sequence: TGCGCCAGCAGCTTCGGTCCAGGGAGTACCTACGAGCAGTACTTC. Translated: CASSFGPGSTYEQYF.

The table lists this clonotype with a few counts. V and J are TRBV20-1 and TRBJ2-1; D assignment may be TRBD1 or TRBD2 (5 bases each). Germline V gene lookup returns CDR1 DFQATT and CDR2 SNEGSKA (reference sequence). V was clipped by 3 bases and J by 4 bases, with 13 bases between them. The length of the CDR3 is 14 residues. The CDR3: CSARDGAPYNEQFF. The CDR3 coding sequence is TGCAGTGCTAGGGACGGGGCCCCTTACAATGAGCAGTTCTTC.

The chain employs TRBV24-1 and TRBJ2-1; 10 positions agree with TRBD2. Germline V gives CDR1 KGHDR, CDR2 SFDVKD. The CDR3 runs 17 residues. The J segment lost 0 bases and the V segment lost 7 bases, leaving 8 bases of the junction unmatched. The CDR3 coding sequence is TGTGCCACCAGCCTAGCGGGGGCCCGTTTCTCCTACAATGAGCAGTTCTTC. Translated: CATSLAGARFSYNEQFF.

The chain couples TRBV12-3 or TRBV12-4 to TRBJ2-5; D not resolved. The CDR3 sequence is 17 residues long. V was shortened by 5 bases and J by 5 bases, with 24 bases between the two germline ends. CDR3 sequence: CASSTLTGPRAFETQYF. The CDR3 nucleotides are TGTGCCAGCAGTACCTTAACCGGGCCACGGGCTTTTGAGACCCAGTACTTC.

The rearrangement uses TRBV19 and TRBJ2-2; 7 bases are a match to TRBD1. The trim removed 6 bases at V and 1 base at J, leaving 8 bases unmatched. The CDR3 is 16 residues long. Looked up from germline, CDR1 is LNHDA and CDR2 is SQIVND (reference sequence). For the CDR3, the DNA is TGTGCCAGTAGCCCCACCGGGACAGTGAACACCGGGGAGCTGTTTTTT. This encodes CASSPTGTVNTGELFF.

This clonotype was recorded once. The junction shows a germline mismatch at one end, possibly a read error. The chain links TRBV3-1 to TRBJ2-1; D unresolved. CDR1 is LGHDT, CDR2 YNNKEL, per germline (reference sequence). The CDR3 loop spans 11 amino acids. The CDR3 reads CASGQSSEQFF. In DNA form, the CDR3 reads TGTGCCAGCGGCCAGAGTAGTGAGCAGTTCTTC.

The V call is TRBV12-3 or TRBV12-4, the J call TRBJ2-5; 8 positions agree with TRBD2. The CDR3 has 13 residues. Trimming removed 6 bases from V and 13 bases from J; junction bases left unmatched: 13. CDR3 sequence reads: CASSLTSGAPRYF. In DNA, the CDR3 is TGTGCCAGCAGCCTAACTAGCGGTGCCCCGAGGTACTTC.

This rearrangement joins TRBV12-3 or TRBV12-4 to TRBJ1-5, with D hard to call. The CDR3 totals 14 residues. Trimming removed 6 bases at V and 7 bases at J, with 16 bases between. The CDR3 loop is CASSPGELAQPQHF. Written as DNA, the CDR3 is TGTGCCAGCAGCCCCGGCGAGCTGGCCCAGCCCCAGCATTTT.

This clonotype was counted between two and nine times. The gene calls are TRBV11-2 and TRBJ2-4, with 11 bases that match TRBD2. Per the germline V gene, CDR1 is SGHAT and CDR2 is FQNNGV. Trimming removed 5 bases from V and 10 bases from J; junction bases left unmatched: 19. The CDR3 contains 18 residues. The CDR3 DNA follows: TGTGCCAGCAGCCGATCGGGACTAGCGGTAGCTAAAGGGGGGATTCAGTACTTC. The encoded protein is CASSRSGLAVAKGGIQYF.

The chain links TRBV5-1 to TRBJ2-7; tentatively, D is TRBD1 or TRBD2 (5 bases each). The germline gives CDR1 SGHRS, CDR2 YFSETQ. The CDR3 loop spans 17 amino acids. Trimming cost V 5 bases and J 4 bases, with 25 bases left between them. This chain's CDR3 is CASSRRPPAGADYEQYF. CDR3 bases: TGCGCCAGCAGTCGACGGCCCCCAGCCGGGGCTGATTACGAGCAGTACTTC.

This chain joins TRBV28 and TRBJ1-1, with a weak D call TRBD1 (6 bases). V was clipped by 4 bases and J by 4 bases, with 19 bases between them. CDR3 size: 16 residues. Germline V gives CDR1 MDHEN, CDR2 SYDVKM. CDR3 region: CASSSRFGGAITEAFF. In DNA, the CDR3 is TGTGCCAGCAGTTCCCGGTTTGGGGGGGCGATCACTGAAGCTTTCTTT.

This clonotype was recorded a few times. The chain has TRBV20-1 and TRBJ2-7; possibly TRBD1 or TRBD2 for D (7 bases each). The germline V and J ends were trimmed by 6 bases and 3 bases, with 21 bases remaining between them. The CDR3 spans 15 residues. In germline, CDR1 is DFQATT, CDR2 SNEGSKA (reference sequence). CDR3: CSAGSGGERSYEQYF. The DNA of the CDR3 is TGCAGTGCCGGGTCAGGGGGGGAGAGAAGCTACGAGCAGTACTTC.

This clonotype was detected only once. The genes are TRBV28 and TRBJ2-2; D is uncertain. The V end lost 5 bases, the J end lost 0 bases, and 7 bases lay between the germline ends. CDR1 MDHEN and CDR2 SYDVKM come from the germline V gene. There are 14 residues in the CDR3. CDR3 amino acids: CASSILANTGELFF. The CDR3 bases are TGTGCCAGCAGTATTCTTGCGAACACCGGGGAGCTGTTTTTT.

There are many counts of this clonotype. This chain connects TRBV20-1 to TRBJ2-1; 7 nucleotides match TRBD2. The length of the CDR3 is 13 residues. Germline-derived CDR1 and CDR2 are DFQATT and SNEGSKA (reference sequence). Germline trimming cut 7 bases from V and 4 bases from J; bases unmatched to any gene: 7. CDR3 coding DNA: TGCAGTGTAGGGCGGGGGACTTACAATGAGCAGTTCTTC. Translating gives CSVGRGTYNEQFF.

The genes are TRBV20-1 and TRBJ2-5; 9 bases align to TRBD2. Germline CDR1 reads DFQATT; CDR2 reads SNEGSKA (reference sequence). J was trimmed by 4 bases and V by 2 bases; bases with no gene match: 5. The CDR3 has 14 residues. The CDR3 loop is CSARFGGGAETQYF. In DNA, the CDR3 is TGCAGTGCTAGATTTGGCGGGGGGGCAGAGACCCAGTACTTC.

This chain connects TRBV12-3 or TRBV12-4 to TRBJ2-7; TRBD2 might be the D (6 bases). There are 16 residues in the CDR3. The V end was cut by 3 bases, the J end by 3 bases, with 18 bases between. The CDR3 nucleotides are TGTGCCAGCAGTTTGATGTCGCCCATCGGGAGCTACGAGCAGTACTTC. Amino acids: CASSLMSPIGSYEQYF.

The CDR3 protein is CAISGGGKADTQYF. The CDR3 DNA follows: TGTGCCATCAGTGGAGGGGGGAAGGCAGATACGCAGTATTTT. The chain is built from TRBV10-3 and TRBJ2-3; D possibly matches TRBD1 or TRBD2 (6 bases each). V was shortened by 4 bases and J by 4 bases, with 12 bases between the two germline ends. The CDR3 loop spans 14 amino acids. Germline V CDR1 and CDR2: ENHRY, SYGVKD.

This clonotype was counted only a few times. The chain joins TRBV20-1 to TRBJ1-5; TRBD1 agrees at 7 bases. V trimming: 3 bases; J trimming: 7 bases; junction bases outside the gene matches: 9. Germline V lookup: CDR1 DFQATT, CDR2 SNEGSKA (reference sequence). CDR3 length: 14 residues. The chain's CDR3 is CSASSDRAEQPQHF. The CDR3 DNA reads TGCAGTGCTAGCTCCGACAGGGCGGAACAGCCCCAGCATTTT.

This clonotype was observed a few times. This rearrangement joins TRBV2 to TRBJ2-1, with 9 bases matching TRBD1. CDR3 length: 15 residues. Trimming cost V 6 bases and J 7 bases; bases outside gene matches: 10. Germline CDR1 and CDR2: SNHLY and FYNNEI. This CDR3 reads CASRPDRGGRNEQFF. As DNA, the CDR3 is TGTGCCAGCAGACCAGACAGGGGGGGACGGAATGAGCAGTTCTTC.

Notes on this clonotype: A read error may be the cause here, since a much bigger clone is one base away. The V call is TRBV5-1, the J call TRBJ2-1, with D unresolved. This CDR3 spans 12 amino acids. V lost 1 base and J 5 bases, leaving 4 bases between the germline ends. Germline V gene data show CDR1 as SGHRS and CDR2 as YFSETQ. The CDR3 loop is CASSLSDNEQFF. The CDR3 bases are TGCGCCAGCAGCTTGAGCGACAATGAGCAGTTCTTC.

The chain is built from TRBV3-1 and TRBJ1-3, with TRBD1 identical over 9 bases. Germline CDR1 reads LGHDT; CDR2 reads YNNKEL (reference sequence). V dropped 0 bases and J dropped 0; count of bases not matched to a gene: 3. The CDR3 has 17 residues. CDR3 nucleotides: TGTGCCAGCAGCCAAGATGGGACAGGGAGCTCTGGAAACACCATATATTTT. Translating it yields CASSQDGTGSSGNTIYF.

The rearrangement joins TRBV12-3 or TRBV12-4 to TRBJ1-5; 8 bases fit TRBD1. J lost 1 base, V lost 3 bases, and 2 bases had no gene match. The CDR3 is 15 residues long. Written as DNA, the CDR3 is TGTGCCAGCAGTTTTGCAGGGGGCAGCAATCAGCCCCAGCATTTT. Its translation is CASSFAGGSNQPQHF.